Listed below are T cell receptor beta chains from one sample, sequenced in a study of T cell repertoires in cytomegalovirus infection. TCRdb fed the reads into MiXCR, producing one record per CDR3 protein. Here the sample spans hundreds of thousands of distinct CDR3 sequences, around 24% being singletons. Sequencing was carried out using CD8+ T cells from PBMCs. The receptor set was obtained from a human donor in good health (CMV status not recorded). Some clones in this sample may be carry-over from other donors' samples. Each CDR3 is given with its conserved first and last residue. The D gene is left open where the match is weak. Only some rows state a clone size, as once, few, many or a class for expanded clones.

>NA|TRBV3-1|NA|TRBJ2-5
TGTGCCAGCAGCCCTCGAGATGGCAGGGAACAAGAGACCCAGTACTTC
CASSPRDGREQETQYF
>TRBD1|TRBV20-1|many|TRBJ2-1
TGCAGTGCTACGGGGCCCGGGACAGGCTCCTACAATGAGCAGTTCTTC
CSATGPGTGSYNEQFF
>TRBD1|TRBV24-1|NA|TRBJ1-1
TGTGCCACCATTTCCGGACAGGGAGGTCAAGCTTTCTTT
CATISGQGGQAFF
>NA|TRBV28|many|TRBJ1-5
TGTGCCAGCAGTACTCCCGAACCTAATCAGCCCCAGCATTTT
CASSTPEPNQPQHF
>TRBD2|TRBV12-5|few|TRBJ2-5
TGTGCTAGTGGTAGGACTAGCGGGGACCAAGAGACCCAGTACTTC
CASGRTSGDQETQYF
>NA|TRBV29-1|few|TRBJ1-2
TGCAGCACCGACGAGGACGGCTACACCTTC
CSTDEDGYTF
>TRBD1|TRBV20-1|few|TRBJ2-7
TGCAGTGCTAGAGTTAGTGGGACAGGGGGATACGAGCAGTACTTC
CSARVSGTGGYEQYF
>NA|TRBV19|NA|TRBJ2-1
TGTGCCAGTAACCGGAGGGGGGTGATGAATGAGCAGTTCTTC
CASNRRGVMNEQFF
>NA|TRBV7-2|many|TRBJ2-2
TGTGCCAGCAGCCCCTGGACTGTCCCGAACACCGGGGAGCTGTTTTTT
CASSPWTVPNTGELFF
>TRBD1|TRBV5-1|few|TRBJ2-5
TGCGCCAGCAGCTTCCAGGGGGACAGGGAGACCCAGTACTTC
CASSFQGDRETQYF
>NA|TRBV5-6|NA|TRBJ1-1
TGTGCCAGCCAGGATCCGAACACTGAAGCTTTCTTT
CASQDPNTEAFF
>TRBD2|TRBV20-1|few|TRBJ2-1
TGCAGTGCTAGAGTTCCACTAGCGGGGGGGGTCAATGAGCAGTTCTTC
CSARVPLAGGVNEQFF
>NA|TRBV7-9|many|TRBJ2-6
TGTGCCAGCAGCCAACTACGCTCTGGGGCCAACGTCCTGACTTTC
CASSQLRSGANVLTF
>TRBD1|TRBV19|few|TRBJ2-1
TGTGCCAGTAGTCCCTGGACAGGGGGCAGTTACAATGAGCAGTTCTTC
CASSPWTGGSYNEQFF
>TRBD2|TRBV13|NA|TRBJ2-7
TGTGCCAGCAGCCCGAAGACTAGCGGTCCCTCCTACGAGCAGTACTTC
CASSPKTSGPSYEQYF
>TRBD2|TRBV7-2|many|TRBJ2-1
TGTGCCAGCAGCCCGACTAGCGCATACAATGAGCAGTTCTTC
CASSPTSAYNEQFF
>NA|TRBV20-1|NA|TRBJ2-1
TGCAGTGCTAGGCGGGCGATTTCTACTGAGCAGTTCTTC
CSARRAISTEQFF
>TRBD1|TRBV6-1|many|TRBJ2-7
TGTGCCAGCAGAGGACAGGCGCCCTACGAGCAGTACTTC
CASRGQAPYEQYF
>NA|TRBV2|NA|TRBJ1-1
TGTGCCAGCTCCCCAGGAACGTCTGAAGCTTTCTTT
CASSPGTSEAFF
>NA|TRBV10-3|NA|TRBJ2-1
TGTGCCATCAAGGTGACTACATCCAATGAGCAGTTCTTC
CAIKVTTSNEQFF
>NA|TRBV2|few|TRBJ2-3
TGTGCCAGCGTTGGCGGCCGCACAGATACGCAGTATTTT
CASVGGRTDTQYF
>NA|TRBV29-1|few|TRBJ1-2
TGCAGCGTCATCACAGGCGGGCATGGCTACACCTTC
CSVITGGHGYTF
>NA|TRBV18|few|TRBJ2-1
TGTGCCAGCTCACAGTGGGAAGATAACTACAATGAGCAGTTCTTC
CASSQWEDNYNEQFF
>NA|TRBV9|NA|TRBJ2-5
TGTGCCAGCAGCCCCGACGGGGGCACGTCGCAGACCCAGTACTTC
CASSPDGGTSQTQYF
>NA|TRBV29-1|NA|TRBJ2-7
TGCAGCGTTGGCCTCACGGGTTACGAGCAGTACTTC
CSVGLTGYEQYF
>TRBD2|TRBV2|NA|TRBJ2-5
TGTGCCAGCAGTGAACCTCAGCGGGGCGGCGGGACCCAGTACTTC
CASSEPQRGGGTQYF
>NA|TRBV6-1|NA|TRBJ1-1
TGTGCCAGCAGTGAAGCTACGTCCCACAGGGACTCTAAAGCTTTCTTT
CASSEATSHRDSKAFF
>NA|TRBV6-5|few|TRBJ1-3
TGTGCCAGCACTGAGGGAGGGACTGGAAACACCATATATTTT
CASTEGGTGNTIYF
>TRBD1|TRBV7-9|NA|TRBJ2-1
TGTGCCAGCAGCTTAGGTGCGACAGGGGGTCATGAGCAGTTCTTC
CASSLGATGGHEQFF
>NA|TRBV20-1|NA|TRBJ2-1
TGCAGTGCTATCCAGCCCCTAGCCGGCTACAATGAGCAGTTCTTC
CSAIQPLAGYNEQFF
>NA|TRBV29-1|NA|TRBJ2-5
TGCAGCATTCTCGAGGGGGAAGAGACCCAGTACTTC
CSILEGEETQYF
>TRBD1|TRBV6-2/TRBV6-3|NA|TRBJ1-2
TGTGCCAGCAGAGGATTAGACAGGGCATCAGCTAACTATGGCTACACCTTC
CASRGLDRASANYGYTF
>NA|TRBV14|few|TRBJ2-1
TGTGCCAGCAGCCATAGACAGGTAAAAATGAAGCAGTTCTTC
CASSHRQVKMKQFF
>TRBD1|TRBV7-9|NA|TRBJ2-2
TGTGCCAGCAGCTTAACAGGGGCCGCGAACACCGGGGAGCTGTTTTTT
CASSLTGAANTGELFF